These 10 T cell receptor beta chains originate from one sample sequenced in a study of cytomegalovirus exposure and HLA in healthy donors. PCR amplification relied on 60 Vbeta primers (plus 13 Jbeta primers). Clones were read by immunoSEQ multiplex PCR, and TCRdb kept only the in-frame ones, dropping some. The sample shows around 140,000 clones, 78% of them seen only once. The sample was PBMCs. The receptors here all came from a woman aged 18-30 years in good health and CMV-seropositive.

This chain joins TRBV6-5 and TRBJ2-2; 9 bases fit TRBD2. The CDR3 length is 15 residues. The germline gives CDR1 MNHEY, CDR2 SVGAGI. V shed 6 bases, J shed 4 bases, and the junction held 6 bases outside the gene matches. In DNA form, the CDR3 reads TGTGCCAGCAGGCGGGGACTAGCCGGCACCGGGGAGCTGTTTTTT. It is translated as CASRRGLAGTGELFF.

This rearrangement joins TRBV2 to TRBJ1-5; the D is unclear. V shed 5 bases and J shed 5 bases, with 13 bases lying between them. The germline V gene has CDR1 SNHLY and CDR2 FYNNEI. CDR3 size: 14 residues. The chain's CDR3 is CASSRREFDQPQHF. The CDR3 nucleotides are TGTGCCAGCAGTCGGCGGGAATTCGATCAGCCCCAGCATTTT.

The genes are TRBV7-7 and TRBJ2-7; 11 nucleotides agree with TRBD1. This CDR3 comprises 15 residues. With 5 bases clipped from V and 3 bases from J, the junction kept 6 bases outside the gene matches. CDR1 and CDR2 from the germline V gene are SSHAT and FNYEAQ (reference sequence). CDR3 DNA: TGTGCCAGCAGCCCAGGACAGGGGGCAATCTACGAGCAGTACTTC. It translates to CASSPGQGAIYEQYF.

V and J are TRBV25-1 and TRBJ1-6; TRBD1 agrees at 7 bases. The CDR3 length is 14 residues. After removal of 4 bases from V and 6 bases from J, the junction contained 3 bases not matched to a gene. CDR1 and CDR2 (germline): MGHDK, SYGVNS. In DNA form, the CDR3 reads TGTGCCAGCAGTGGGGCAGGGGGTAATTCACCCCTCCACTTT. Amino acids: CASSGAGGNSPLHF.

The rearrangement joins TRBV10-1 to TRBJ2-6; perhaps TRBD1 as D (6 bases). The germline V gene encodes CDR1 WNHNN and CDR2 SYGVQD (reference sequence). The CDR3 extends over 17 amino acids. V was clipped by 6 bases and J by 0 bases, with 15 bases between them. The CDR3 loop reads CASSPGHGNSGANVLTF. In nucleotides, the CDR3 is TGCGCCAGCAGCCCGGGACACGGCAACTCTGGGGCCAACGTCCTGACTTTC.

The rearrangement joins TRBV28 to TRBJ1-2, with 10 positions matching TRBD1. Unmatched junction bases numbered 10, after V lost 7 bases and J lost 5 bases. The CDR3 spans 15 residues. Germline CDR1 MDHEN, CDR2 SYDVKM. Written as DNA, the CDR3 is TGTGCCAGCAATGATCGGACAGGGGGTGTGTATGGCTACACCTTC. Translated, it gives CASNDRTGGVYGYTF.

V is TRBV28 and J is TRBJ1-5; 7 positions agree with TRBD1. Trimming removed 3 bases from V and 2 bases from J; junction bases left unmatched: 19. CDR3 length: 20 residues. Germline assignment: CDR1 MDHEN and CDR2 SYDVKM. The CDR3 region is CASSFKLRQGEGFGNQPQHF. The CDR3 bases are TGTGCCAGCAGTTTCAAACTGAGACAGGGTGAGGGGTTCGGCAATCAGCCCCAGCATTTT.

This clone came up a few times. V gene TRBV7-9 combines with J gene TRBJ2-1; 12 bases agree with TRBD2. This CDR3 has 12 amino acids. Per germline, CDR1 SEHNR and CDR2 FQNEAQ (reference sequence). V gave up 5 bases and J gave up 14 bases; unmatched junction bases: 4. In DNA form, the CDR3 reads TGTGCCAGCAGCCCAGGACTAGCGGGGAAGTTCTTC. Amino acids: CASSPGLAGKFF.

The J gene is TRBJ1-6, the V gene TRBV19; TRBD1 matches 8 bases. Per germline, CDR1 LNHDA and CDR2 SQIVND (reference sequence). Unmatched junction bases numbered 4, after V lost 5 bases and J lost 7 bases. The CDR3 is made up of 14 amino acids. The CDR3 sequence: CASSGQGRNSPLHF. In nucleotides, the CDR3 is TGTGCCAGTAGTGGACAGGGAAGAAATTCACCCCTCCACTTT.

The V gene is TRBV19, the J gene TRBJ1-3; D remains ambiguous. Germline V gives CDR1 LNHDA, CDR2 SQIVND (reference sequence). Trimming took 5 bases from V and 0 from J, leaving 11 bases between them. This CDR3 comprises 15 residues. CDR3 DNA: TGTGCCAGTAGTCCACTGGGCGCCTCTGGAAACACCATATATTTT. As protein: CASSPLGASGNTIYF.